A single sample gave rise to the 9 T cell receptor beta chains below, sequenced in a study of blood T cell repertoires in COVID-19 (TCRdb year 2020). Receptor libraries were prepared by the immunoSEQ multiplex PCR assay. TCRdb retrieved this table from immuneACCESS and kept in-frame rearrangements only. Not all clones are present; in checked studies, unresolved V genes account for under half, and no reason is known for the remainder. Counted in this sample were about 100,000 clones; roughly 87% of them appeared once. 7% to 9.5% of the sample lies in the top ten. Material: peripheral blood. The source is a man aged 25-45 years in a cohort sampled during active COVID-19.

The CDR3 nucleotides read TGTGCCAGCAGCTCCCCCGGGACAGGGGACCCAGATACGCAGTATTTT. Translation gives CASSSPGTGDPDTQYF. V usage is TRBV7-6 and J usage is TRBJ2-3, with TRBD1 matching over 10 bases. Germline V gene lookup returns CDR1 SGHVS and CDR2 FNYEAQ. Trimming took 4 bases from V and 4 from J; bases not matched to a gene: 8. This CDR3 has 16 residues.

The rearrangement uses TRBV5-6 and TRBJ2-2; a weak D match, TRBD2 (6 bases). This CDR3 is built from 16 residues. Germline loops: CDR1 SGHDT, CDR2 YYEEEE. Trimming removed 4 bases from V and 6 bases from J, with 19 bases in between. The CDR3 bases are TGTGCCAGCAGCCCAGGACTAACCGGCCTCCCCGGGGAGCTGTTTTTT. It is translated as CASSPGLTGLPGELFF.

V gene TRBV7-9 combines with J gene TRBJ1-5, with TRBD1 matching 11 bases. J gave up 7 bases and V 6 bases, and 8 bases lay outside the gene matches. CDR1 and CDR2 from the germline V gene are SEHNR and FQNEAQ (reference sequence). The CDR3 sequence is 15 residues long. The CDR3 DNA reads as TGTGCCAGCAGTCCCGGGACAGGGGGGATCCAGCCCCAGCATTTT. This sequence encodes CASSPGTGGIQPQHF.

The rearrangement uses TRBV9 and TRBJ2-7, with TRBD2 matching over 7 bases. Germline lookup yields CDR1 SGDLS and CDR2 YYNGEE. CDR3 size: 15 residues. V lost 0 bases and J lost 5; bases outside the gene matches: 8. This CDR3 is CASSVGGGGTHEQYF. In DNA form, the CDR3 reads TGTGCCAGCAGCGTAGGGGGCGGGGGAACCCACGAGCAGTACTTC.

This sequence joins TRBV6-2 or TRBV6-3 and TRBJ1-1; D may be TRBD1 (6 bases). CDR3 length equals 12 residues. Trimming took 6 bases from V and 5 from J, leaving 10 bases between them. Germline-derived CDR1 and CDR2 are MNHEY and SVGEGT. The CDR3 nucleotides are TGTGCCAGCAGCCGACAGGAGACTGAAGCTTTCTTT. Its protein product is CASSRQETEAFF.

This clone was seen once. The CDR3 DNA sequence: TGCGCCAGCAGCCCTAGGGGGCCCGACACTGAAGCTTTCTTT. Its translation is CASSPRGPDTEAFF. The chain links TRBV5-1 to TRBJ1-1, with 7 bases lining up with TRBD1. Germline-derived CDR1 and CDR2 are SGHRS and YFSETQ. The CDR3 is 14 residues long. V shed 4 bases and J 3 bases; nucleotides not matched to a gene: 6.

V usage is TRBV7-2 and J usage is TRBJ2-1, with a tentative D call TRBD2 (6 bases). Germline assignment: CDR1 SGHTA and CDR2 FQGNSA. The CDR3 is made up of 13 amino acids. V was clipped by 7 bases and J by 10 bases, with 17 bases between them. Here the CDR3 reads CASTHGGSNEQFF. Here the CDR3 DNA reads TGTGCCAGCACCCACGGGGGTAGCAACGAGCAGTTCTTC.

The table lists this clone with a count of one. The CDR3 sequence: CASSLDRTMNTEAFF. The CDR3 region has the DNA TGTGCCAGCAGCTTGGACCGGACTATGAACACTGAAGCTTTCTTT. This chain connects TRBV5-4 to TRBJ1-1; D call uncertain. Germline CDR1 is SGHNT and CDR2 is YYREEE (reference sequence). V gave up 0 bases and J gave up 0 bases, with 9 bases separating them. The CDR3 spans 15 residues. The variable domain in full, completed from reference TRBV5-4 and TRBJ1-1, reads ETGVTQSPTHLIKTRGQQVTLRCSSQSGHNTVSWYQQALGQGPQFIFQYYREEENGRGNFPPRFSGLQFPNYSSELNVNALELDDSALYLCASSLDRTMNTEAFFGQGTRLTVV.

V usage is TRBV7-8 and J usage is TRBJ2-5; tentatively, D is TRBD2 (5 bases). Germline V CDR1 and CDR2: SGHVS, FQNEAQ. V was cut by 0 bases and J by 3 bases, with 14 bases left in between. The CDR3 spans 16 residues. CDR3 amino acids: CASSLANYREEETQYF. Here the CDR3 DNA reads TGTGCCAGCAGCTTAGCGAACTATCGGGAAGAAGAGACCCAGTACTTC.